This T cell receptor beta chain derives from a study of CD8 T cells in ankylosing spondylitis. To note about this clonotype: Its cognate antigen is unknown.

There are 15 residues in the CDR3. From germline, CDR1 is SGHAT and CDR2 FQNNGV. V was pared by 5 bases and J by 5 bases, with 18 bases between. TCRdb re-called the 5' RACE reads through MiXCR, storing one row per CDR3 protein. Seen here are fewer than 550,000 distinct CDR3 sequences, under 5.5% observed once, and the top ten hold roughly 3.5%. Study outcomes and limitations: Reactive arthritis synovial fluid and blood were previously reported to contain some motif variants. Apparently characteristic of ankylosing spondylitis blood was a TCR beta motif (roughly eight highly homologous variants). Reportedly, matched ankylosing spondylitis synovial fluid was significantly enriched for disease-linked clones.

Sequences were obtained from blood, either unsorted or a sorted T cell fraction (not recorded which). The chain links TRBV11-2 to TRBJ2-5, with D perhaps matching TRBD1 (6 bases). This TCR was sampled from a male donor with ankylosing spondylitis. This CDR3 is CASSPPGPRGETQYF. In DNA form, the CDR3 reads TGTGCCAGCAGCCCTCCGGGACCAAGGGGGGAGACCCAGTACTTC.